This T cell receptor beta chain was identified in a study of memory CD4+ T cells and cytomegalovirus serostatus. Study-level information: This sample comes from healthy Belgian adults, about 10 CMV seropositive, approximately 24 seronegative. Study-level points and caveats: Median bootstrapped AUC for CMV status was about 0.96 originally, approximately 0.91 US-trained. The CMV-associated TCR signature appears largely within the CD4+ memory repertoire.

TCRdb's copy holds only in-frame clones and misses some; the assay was immunoSEQ multiplex PCR. The data contain tens of thousands of clones, 70% to 80% of them singletons. About this clone itself: Its antigen is undetermined.

Single viable CD3+CD4+CD8-CD45RO+ cells were sorted as the memory CD4+ T cells. Total CD4+ T cells were enriched by CD4 positive selection. Trimming took 1 base from V and 5 from J, leaving 6 bases between them. Germline-derived CDR1 and CDR2 are GTSNPN and SVGIG (reference sequence). This CDR3 comprises 13 residues. The source material was memory CD4+ T cells from blood. This chain connects TRBV30 to TRBJ1-6; D may be TRBD1 (6 bases). The receptor comes from an adult in good health and CMV-seronegative. The CDR3 coding sequence is TGTGCCTGGAGTGGGACAGATAATTCACCCCTCCACTTT. The encoded protein is CAWSGTDNSPLHF.